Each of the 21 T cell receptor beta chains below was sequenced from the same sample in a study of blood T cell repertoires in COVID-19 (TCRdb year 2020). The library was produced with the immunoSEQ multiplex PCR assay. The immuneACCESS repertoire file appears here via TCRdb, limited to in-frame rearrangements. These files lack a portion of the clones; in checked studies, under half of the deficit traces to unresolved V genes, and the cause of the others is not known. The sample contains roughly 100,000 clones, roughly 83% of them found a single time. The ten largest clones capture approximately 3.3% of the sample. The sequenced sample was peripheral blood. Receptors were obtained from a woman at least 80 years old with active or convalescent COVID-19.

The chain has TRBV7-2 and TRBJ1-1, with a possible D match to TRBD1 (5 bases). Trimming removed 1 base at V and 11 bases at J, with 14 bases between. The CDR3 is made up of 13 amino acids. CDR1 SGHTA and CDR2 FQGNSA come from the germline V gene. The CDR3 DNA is TGTGCCAGCAGCTTAGTCGGCACCAAGGGGGCTTTCTTT. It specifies CASSLVGTKGAFF.

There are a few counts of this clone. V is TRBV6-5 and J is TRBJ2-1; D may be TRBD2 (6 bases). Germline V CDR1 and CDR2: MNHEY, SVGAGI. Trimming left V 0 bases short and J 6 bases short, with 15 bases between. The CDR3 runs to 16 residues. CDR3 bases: TGTGCCAGCAGTTACTCGATTGGGCAGGGAGGCAATGAGCAGTTCTTC. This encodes CASSYSIGQGGNEQFF.

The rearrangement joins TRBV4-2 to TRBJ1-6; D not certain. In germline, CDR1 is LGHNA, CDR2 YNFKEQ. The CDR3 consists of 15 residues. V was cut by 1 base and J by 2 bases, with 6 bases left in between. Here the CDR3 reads CASSQGGTYNSPLHF. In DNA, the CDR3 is TGTGCCAGCAGCCAAGGCGGGACCTATAATTCACCCCTCCACTTT.

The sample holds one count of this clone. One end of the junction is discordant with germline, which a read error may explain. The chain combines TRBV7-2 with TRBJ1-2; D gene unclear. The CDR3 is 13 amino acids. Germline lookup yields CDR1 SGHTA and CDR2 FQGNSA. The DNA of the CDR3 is TGTGCCAGCAGCTTATGGGAAGACTATGGCTGCACCTTC. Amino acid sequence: CASSLWEDYGCTF.

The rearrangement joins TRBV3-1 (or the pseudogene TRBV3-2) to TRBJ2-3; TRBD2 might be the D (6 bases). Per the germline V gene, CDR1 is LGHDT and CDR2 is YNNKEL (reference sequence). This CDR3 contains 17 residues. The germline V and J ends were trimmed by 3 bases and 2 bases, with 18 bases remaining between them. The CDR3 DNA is TGTGCCAGCAGCCACCCAACGACTAGTACGAACACAGATACGCAGTATTTT. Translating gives CASSHPTTSTNTDTQYF.

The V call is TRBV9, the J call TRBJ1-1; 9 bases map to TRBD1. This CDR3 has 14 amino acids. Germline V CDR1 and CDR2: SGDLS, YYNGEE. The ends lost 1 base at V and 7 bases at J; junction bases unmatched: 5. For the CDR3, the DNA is TGTGCCAGCAGCGTAAGGGGACAGGGAATTGAAGCTTTCTTT. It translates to CASSVRGQGIEAFF.

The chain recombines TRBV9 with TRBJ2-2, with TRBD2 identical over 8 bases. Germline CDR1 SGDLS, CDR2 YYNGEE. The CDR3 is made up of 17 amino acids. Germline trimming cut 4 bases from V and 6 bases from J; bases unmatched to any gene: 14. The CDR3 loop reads CASSSHPGGAGAGELFF. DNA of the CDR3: TGTGCCAGCAGCTCCCACCCCGGGGGGGCCGGCGCCGGGGAGCTGTTTTTT.

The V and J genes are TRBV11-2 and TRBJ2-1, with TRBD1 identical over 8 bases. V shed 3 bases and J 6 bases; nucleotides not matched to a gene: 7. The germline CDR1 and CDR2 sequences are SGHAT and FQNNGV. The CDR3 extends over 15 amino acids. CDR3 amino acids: CASSFRTGPFNEQFF. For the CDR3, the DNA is TGTGCCAGCAGCTTTAGGACAGGGCCGTTCAATGAGCAGTTCTTC.

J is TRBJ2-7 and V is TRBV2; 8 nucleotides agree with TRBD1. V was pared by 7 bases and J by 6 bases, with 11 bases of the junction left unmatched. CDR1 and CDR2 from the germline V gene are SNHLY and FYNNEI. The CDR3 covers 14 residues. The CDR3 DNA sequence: TGTGCCAGCACCTTTCAGGGGGCTCGGGTCGAGCAGTACTTC. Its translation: CASTFQGARVEQYF.

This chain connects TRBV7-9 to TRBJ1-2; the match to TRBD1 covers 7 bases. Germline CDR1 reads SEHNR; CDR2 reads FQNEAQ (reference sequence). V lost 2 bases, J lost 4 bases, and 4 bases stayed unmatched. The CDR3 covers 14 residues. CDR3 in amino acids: CASSLPTGIYGYTF. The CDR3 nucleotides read TGTGCCAGCAGCTTACCGACAGGGATCTATGGCTACACCTTC.

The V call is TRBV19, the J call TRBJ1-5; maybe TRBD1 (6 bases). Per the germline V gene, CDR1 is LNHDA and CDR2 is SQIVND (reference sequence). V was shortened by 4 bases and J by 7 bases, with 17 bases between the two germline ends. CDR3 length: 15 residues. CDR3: CASSTETGFKQPQHF. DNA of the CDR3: TGTGCCAGTAGTACGGAGACAGGTTTTAAGCAGCCCCAGCATTTT.

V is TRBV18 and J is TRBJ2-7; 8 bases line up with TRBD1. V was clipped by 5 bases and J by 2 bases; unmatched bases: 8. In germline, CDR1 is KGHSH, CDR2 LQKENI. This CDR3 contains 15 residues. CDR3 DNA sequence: TGTGCCAGCTCATCCCCGGGACAGGCAGCCTACGAGCAGTACTTC. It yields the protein CASSSPGQAAYEQYF. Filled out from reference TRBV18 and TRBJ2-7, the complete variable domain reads NAGVMQNPRHLVRRRGQEARLRCSPMKGHSHVYWYRQLPEEGLKFMVYLQKENIIDESGMPKERFSAEFPKEGPSILRIQQVVRGDSAAYFCASSSPGQAAYEQYFGPGTRLTVT.

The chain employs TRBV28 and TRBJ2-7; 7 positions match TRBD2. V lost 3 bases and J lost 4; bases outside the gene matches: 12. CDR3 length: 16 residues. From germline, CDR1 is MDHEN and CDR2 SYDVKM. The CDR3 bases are TGTGCCAGCAGTTTGTGGGGGGGGGAATCCCAATACGAGCAGTACTTC. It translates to CASSLWGGESQYEQYF.

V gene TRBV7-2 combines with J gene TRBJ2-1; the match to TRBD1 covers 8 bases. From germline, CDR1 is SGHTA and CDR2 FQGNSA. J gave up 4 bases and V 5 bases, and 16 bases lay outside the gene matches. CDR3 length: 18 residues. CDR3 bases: TGTGCCAGCAGCCTAACCGGACCCTTAGGGGACAGGTACAATGAGCAGTTCTTC. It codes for CASSLTGPLGDRYNEQFF.

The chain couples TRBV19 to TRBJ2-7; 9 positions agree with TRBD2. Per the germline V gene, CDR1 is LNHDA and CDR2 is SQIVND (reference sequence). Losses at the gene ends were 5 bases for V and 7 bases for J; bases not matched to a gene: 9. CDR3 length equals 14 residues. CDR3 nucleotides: TGTGCCAGTAGTCCGCGACTAGCGGTCTTAGAGCAGTACTTC. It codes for CASSPRLAVLEQYF.

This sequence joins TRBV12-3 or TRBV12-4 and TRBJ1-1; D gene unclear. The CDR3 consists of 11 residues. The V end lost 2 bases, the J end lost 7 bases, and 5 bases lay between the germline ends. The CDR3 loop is CASSLRDEAFF. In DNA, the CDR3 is TGTGCCAGCAGTTTACGCGATGAAGCTTTCTTT.

CDR3 DNA sequence: TGTGCCAGCAGCTTAGGGACAGGTGTTAATGAAAAACTGTTTTTT. Translated: CASSLGTGVNEKLFF. The genes are TRBV7-9 and TRBJ1-4; the match to TRBD1 covers 7 bases. Germline V gene sequence: CDR1 SEHNR, CDR2 FQNEAQ (reference sequence). This CDR3 region has 15 residues. V shed 1 base and J 4 bases; nucleotides not matched to a gene: 3.

In DNA, the CDR3 is TGTGCCAGCACCTTGACAGGGGGTTTAGGACAGCCCCAGCATTTT. Translating gives CASTLTGGLGQPQHF. This chain links TRBV2 with TRBJ1-5, with 9 nucleotides matching TRBD1. The V gene's germline CDR1 is SNHLY and CDR2 FYNNEI. There are 15 residues in the CDR3. V gave up 7 bases and J gave up 7 bases; unmatched junction bases: 11.

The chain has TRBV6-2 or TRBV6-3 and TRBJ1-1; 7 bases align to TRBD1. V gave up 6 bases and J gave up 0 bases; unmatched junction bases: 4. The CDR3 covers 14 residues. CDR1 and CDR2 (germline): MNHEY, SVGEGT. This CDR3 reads CASSRGGLNTEAFF. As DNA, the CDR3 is TGTGCCAGCAGCCGAGGGGGCCTGAACACTGAAGCTTTCTTT.

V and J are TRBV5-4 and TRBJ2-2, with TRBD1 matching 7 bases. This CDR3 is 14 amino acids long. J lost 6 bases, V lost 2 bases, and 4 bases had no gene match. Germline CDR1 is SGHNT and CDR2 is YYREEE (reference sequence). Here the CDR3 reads CASSFQGGAGELFF. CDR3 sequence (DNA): TGTGCCAGCAGCTTCCAAGGGGGCGCCGGGGAGCTGTTTTTT.

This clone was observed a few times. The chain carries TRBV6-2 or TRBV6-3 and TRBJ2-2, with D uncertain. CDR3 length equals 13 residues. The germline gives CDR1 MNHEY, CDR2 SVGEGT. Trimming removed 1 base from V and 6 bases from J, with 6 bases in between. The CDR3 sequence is CASSYFDSGELFF. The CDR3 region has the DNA TGTGCCAGCAGTTACTTTGACTCCGGGGAGCTGTTTTTT.